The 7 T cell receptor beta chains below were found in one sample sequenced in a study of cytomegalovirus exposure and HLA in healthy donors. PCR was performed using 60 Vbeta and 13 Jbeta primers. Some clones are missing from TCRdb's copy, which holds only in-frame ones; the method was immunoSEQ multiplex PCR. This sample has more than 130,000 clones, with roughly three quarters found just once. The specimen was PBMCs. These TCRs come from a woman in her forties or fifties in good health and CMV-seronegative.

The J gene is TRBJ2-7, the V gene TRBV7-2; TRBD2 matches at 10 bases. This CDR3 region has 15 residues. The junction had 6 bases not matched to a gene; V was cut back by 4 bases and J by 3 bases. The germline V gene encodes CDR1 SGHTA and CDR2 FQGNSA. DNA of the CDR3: TGTGCCAGCAGCTATAGCGGGGGGCAGAGCTACGAGCAGTACTTC. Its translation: CASSYSGGQSYEQYF.

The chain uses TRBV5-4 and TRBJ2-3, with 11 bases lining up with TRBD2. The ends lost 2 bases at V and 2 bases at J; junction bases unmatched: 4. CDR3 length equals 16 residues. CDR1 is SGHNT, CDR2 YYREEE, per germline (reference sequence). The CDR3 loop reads CASSLGTSGPTDTQYF. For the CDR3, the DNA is TGTGCCAGCAGCTTAGGGACTAGCGGACCCACAGATACGCAGTATTTT.

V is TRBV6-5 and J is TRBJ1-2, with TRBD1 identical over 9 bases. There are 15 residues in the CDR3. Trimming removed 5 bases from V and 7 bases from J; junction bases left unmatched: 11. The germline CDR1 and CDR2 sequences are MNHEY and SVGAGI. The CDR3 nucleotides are TGTGCCAGCAGTCCCCCCGGGACAGGGAGTCGTGGCTACACCTTC. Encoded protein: CASSPPGTGSRGYTF.

The CDR3 reads CASLPPLFRSPLHF. The CDR3 nucleotides read TGTGCCAGCCTCCCCCCCCTTTTTAGATCACCCCTCCACTTT. The V call is TRBV27, the J call TRBJ1-6; D is undetermined. Germline V gene data show CDR1 as MNHEY and CDR2 as SMNVEV (reference sequence). This CDR3 comprises 14 residues. The V end was cut by 8 bases, the J end by 10 bases, with 18 bases between.

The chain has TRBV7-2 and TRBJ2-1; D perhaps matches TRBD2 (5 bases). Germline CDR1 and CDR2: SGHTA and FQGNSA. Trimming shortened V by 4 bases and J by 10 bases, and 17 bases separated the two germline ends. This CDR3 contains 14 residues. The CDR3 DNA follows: TGTGCCAGCAGCTCCTCGTGGGTCAAGCGGGAGCAGTTCTTC. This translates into CASSSSWVKREQFF.

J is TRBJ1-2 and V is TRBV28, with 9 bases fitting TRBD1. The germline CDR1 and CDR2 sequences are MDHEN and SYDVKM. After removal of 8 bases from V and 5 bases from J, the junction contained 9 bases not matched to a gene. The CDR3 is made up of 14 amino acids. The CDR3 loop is CASGWGQGRYGYTF. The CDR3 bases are TGTGCCAGCGGATGGGGACAGGGTCGATATGGCTACACCTTC.

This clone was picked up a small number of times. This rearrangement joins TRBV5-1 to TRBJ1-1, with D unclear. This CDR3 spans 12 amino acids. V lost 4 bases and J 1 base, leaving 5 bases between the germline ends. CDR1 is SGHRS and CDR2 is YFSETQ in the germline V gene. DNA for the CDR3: TGCGCCAGCAGCGTCGGGAACACTGAAGCTTTCTTT. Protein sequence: CASSVGNTEAFF.